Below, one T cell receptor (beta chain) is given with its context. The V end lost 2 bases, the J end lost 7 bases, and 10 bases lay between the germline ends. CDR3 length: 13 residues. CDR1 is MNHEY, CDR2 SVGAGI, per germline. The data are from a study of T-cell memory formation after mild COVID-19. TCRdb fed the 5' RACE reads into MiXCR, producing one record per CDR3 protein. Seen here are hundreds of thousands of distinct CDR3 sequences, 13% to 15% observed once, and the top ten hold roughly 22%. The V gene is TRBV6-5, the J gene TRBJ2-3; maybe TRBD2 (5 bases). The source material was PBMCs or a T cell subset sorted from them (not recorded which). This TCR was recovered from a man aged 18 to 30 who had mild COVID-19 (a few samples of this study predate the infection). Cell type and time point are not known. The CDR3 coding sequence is TGTGCCAGCAGTTACGTGACCGGGAATACGCAGTATTTT. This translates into CASSYVTGNTQYF.